This TCR beta chain was captured in a study of graft-versus-host responses after intestinal transplantation. Looking at the study overall: Each recipient received a multivisceral, liver-intestinal, or isolated intestinal graft. Anti-thymocyte globulin induction preceded two to four years of tacrolimus and steroid maintenance in all recipients.

Profiled with immunoSEQ multiplex PCR; TCRdb holds only in-frame clones, not every one. The sample records approximately 54,000 clones, less than 85% being singletons. The CDR3 consists of 12 residues. Germline V gene sequence: CDR1 SGHRS, CDR2 YFSETQ. Losses at the gene ends were 7 bases for V and 10 bases for J; bases not matched to a gene: 5. Notes on this clone: Antigen: not known.

The chain uses TRBV5-1 and TRBJ1-6; TRBD1 matches at 7 bases. Source: unstimulated CD4+ T cells sorted from spleen or lymph node cells, taken before transplant. This TCR derives from a human donor who was the organ donor for an intestinal transplant. CDR3 sequence reads: CASRTGGSPLHF. The CDR3 coding sequence is TGCGCCAGCCGGACAGGAGGGTCACCCCTCCACTTT.